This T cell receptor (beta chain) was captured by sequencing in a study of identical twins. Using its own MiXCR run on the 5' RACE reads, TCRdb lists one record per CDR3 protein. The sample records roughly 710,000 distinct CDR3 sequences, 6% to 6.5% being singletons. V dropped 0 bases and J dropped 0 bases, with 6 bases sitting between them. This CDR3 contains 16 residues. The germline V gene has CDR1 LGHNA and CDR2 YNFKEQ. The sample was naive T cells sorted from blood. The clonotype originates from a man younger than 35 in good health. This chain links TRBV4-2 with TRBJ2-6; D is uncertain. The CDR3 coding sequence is TGTGCCAGCAGCCAAGACGGCCTCTCTGGGGCCAACGTCCTGACTTTC. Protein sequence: CASSQDGLSGANVLTF.